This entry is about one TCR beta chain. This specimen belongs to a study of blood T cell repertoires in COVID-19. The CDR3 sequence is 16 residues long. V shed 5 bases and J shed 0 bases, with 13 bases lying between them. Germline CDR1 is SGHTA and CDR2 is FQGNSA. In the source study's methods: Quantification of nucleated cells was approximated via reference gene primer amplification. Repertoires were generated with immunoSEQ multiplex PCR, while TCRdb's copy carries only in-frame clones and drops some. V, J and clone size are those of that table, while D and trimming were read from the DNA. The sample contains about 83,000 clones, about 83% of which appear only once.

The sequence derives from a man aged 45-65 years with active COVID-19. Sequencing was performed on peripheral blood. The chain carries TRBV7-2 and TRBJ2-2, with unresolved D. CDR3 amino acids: CASSRWAFANTGELFF. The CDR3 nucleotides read TGTGCCAGCAGCAGGTGGGCGTTCGCGAACACCGGGGAGCTGTTTTTT.